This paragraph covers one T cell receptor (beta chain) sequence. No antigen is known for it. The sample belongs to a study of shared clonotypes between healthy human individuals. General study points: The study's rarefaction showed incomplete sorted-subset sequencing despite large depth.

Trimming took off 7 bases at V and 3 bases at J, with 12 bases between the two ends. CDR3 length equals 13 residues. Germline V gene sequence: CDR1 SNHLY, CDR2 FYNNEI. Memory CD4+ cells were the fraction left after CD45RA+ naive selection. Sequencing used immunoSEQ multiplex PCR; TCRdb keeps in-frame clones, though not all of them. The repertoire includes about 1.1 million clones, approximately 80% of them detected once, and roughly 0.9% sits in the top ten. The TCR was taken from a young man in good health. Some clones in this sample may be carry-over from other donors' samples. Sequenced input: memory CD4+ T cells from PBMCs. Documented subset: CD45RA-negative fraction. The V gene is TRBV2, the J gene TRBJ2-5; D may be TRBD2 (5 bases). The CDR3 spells CASTRIGEETQYF. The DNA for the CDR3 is TGTGCCAGCACCCGCATCGGGGAAGAGACCCAGTACTTC. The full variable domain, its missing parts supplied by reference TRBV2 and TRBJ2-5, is EPEVTQTPSHQVTQMGQEVILRCVPISNHLYFYWYRQILGQKVEFLVSFYNNEISEKSEIFDDQFSVERPDGSNFTLKIRSTKLEDSAMYFCASTRIGEETQYFGPGTRLLVL.